This note documents a single TCR beta chain sequence. Germline V gives CDR1 GTSNPN, CDR2 SVGIG (reference sequence). This CDR3 has 13 residues. Trimming pared 5 bases from V and 6 bases from J, leaving 16 bases between. The entry originates in a study of blood T cell repertoires in COVID-19. Study overall: COVID-19 samples from acute and convalescent phases originated in the United States, Italy and Spain.

Per the authors' pipeline: Quantification of nucleated cells was approximated via reference gene primer amplification. Data came from immunoSEQ multiplex PCR; TCRdb stores just in-frame clones and leaves some out. V and J calls and clone size come straight from that table; D and trimming were deduced from the DNA. Of about 490,000 clones in the sample, around 85% are singletons; the top ten hold 3% to 4%. The rearrangement joins TRBV30 to TRBJ1-1; D is undetermined. This receptor was identified in a human donor in a cohort sampled during active COVID-19. Sequencing input: peripheral blood. The CDR3: CAWGRGELAEAFF. Here the CDR3 DNA reads TGTGCCTGGGGTCGAGGAGAGCTCGCTGAAGCTTTCTTT. The variable domain in full, completed from reference TRBV30 and TRBJ1-1, reads SQTIHQWPATLVQPVGSPLSLECTVEGTSNPNLYWYRQAAGRGLQLLFYSVGIGQISSEVPQNLSASRPQDRQFILSSKKLLLSDSGFYLCAWGRGELAEAFFGQGTRLTVV.